The 9 T cell receptor beta chains presented below share a single source sample, sequenced in a study of OX40 agonist ivuxolimab in advanced cancers. The repertoire was sequenced with immunoSEQ multiplex PCR; TCRdb's copy has only in-frame clones and lacks some. This sample has over 75,000 clones, with about 93% found just once. Here the sequenced sample was CD4+ or CD8+ T cells sorted from blood, taken in a trial of the OX40 agonist ivuxolimab. These TCRs come from an adult with an advanced solid tumor such as melanoma, head and neck, liver or kidney cancer.

The genes are TRBV10-3 and TRBJ2-7; D unresolved. The CDR3 is 12 amino acids. The V end was cut by 2 bases, the J end by 8 bases, with 10 bases between. Germline V gene sequence: CDR1 ENHRY, CDR2 SYGVKD. The CDR3 sequence is CAISEPQKKQYF. In DNA, the CDR3 is TGTGCCATCAGTGAGCCCCAGAAGAAGCAGTACTTC.

The chain uses TRBV11-1 and TRBJ1-1; D is possibly TRBD1 (5 bases). V was trimmed by 2 bases and J by 4 bases, leaving 11 bases between them. This CDR3 is 14 amino acids long. Per the germline V gene, CDR1 is SGHAT and CDR2 is FQDESV (reference sequence). The chain's CDR3 is CASSLMGEGTEAFF. For the CDR3, the DNA is TGTGCCAGCAGCTTAATGGGGGAGGGCACTGAAGCTTTCTTT.

The V gene is TRBV7-8, the J gene TRBJ2-7, with TRBD2 identical over 13 bases. The V segment lost 0 bases and the J segment 5 bases; nucleotides outside the gene matches: 10. Germline V lookup: CDR1 SGHVS, CDR2 FQNEAQ. The CDR3 extends over 18 amino acids. DNA for the CDR3: TGTGCCAGCAGCTTAGCCCAGGGACTAGCGGGAAGAAAAAACGAGCAGTACTTC. It translates to CASSLAQGLAGRKNEQYF. Drawing the rest from reference TRBV7-8 and TRBJ2-7, the complete variable domain is GAGVSQSPRYKVAKRGQDVALRCDPISGHVSLFWYQQALGQGPEFLTYFQNEAQLDKSGLPSDRFFAERPEGSVSTLKIQRTQQEDSAVYLCASSLAQGLAGRKNEQYFGPGTRLTVT.

The chain employs TRBV28 and TRBJ1-5; no definite D call. The CDR3 length is 13 residues. V lost 2 bases, J lost 6 bases, and 8 bases lay in between. From germline, CDR1 is MDHEN and CDR2 SYDVKM. CDR3 sequence reads: CASSLGVSQPQHF. As DNA, the CDR3 is TGTGCCAGCAGTTTAGGCGTAAGTCAGCCCCAGCATTTT.

A remark on this clone: A read error may produce the germline difference seen at one junction end. The chain carries TRBV7-7 and TRBJ2-5; a possible D gene is TRBD1 (9 bases). CDR1 and CDR2 (germline): SSHAT, FNYEAQ (reference sequence). The CDR3 has 15 residues. The CDR3 sequence is CASSLAGQGPETQYF. CDR3 DNA: TGTGCTAGCAGCTTAGCGGGACAGGGACCGGAGACCCAGTACTTC.

Only a few counts were recorded for this clone. The chain uses TRBV30 and TRBJ1-1, with a weak D call TRBD1 (5 bases). Germline CDR1 and CDR2: GTSNPN and SVGIG (reference sequence). The length of the CDR3 is 15 residues. V was cut by 2 bases and J by 5 bases, with 18 bases left in between. For the CDR3, the DNA is TGTGCCTGGAGTCCCACCACGGGGGGTTGGACTGAAGCTTTCTTT. It codes for CAWSPTTGGWTEAFF.

Here the CDR3 DNA reads TGTGCCAGCAGTTCCGGGGACGATTTTCTAGCCAAAAACATTCAGTACTTC. This codes for CASSSGDDFLAKNIQYF. The chain is built from TRBV28 and TRBJ2-4, with D perhaps matching TRBD1 or TRBD2 (5 bases each). The CDR3 has 17 residues. V lost 4 bases, J lost 0 bases, and 16 bases lay in between. CDR1 and CDR2 from the germline V gene are MDHEN and SYDVKM.

This chain connects TRBV18 to TRBJ2-1; possibly TRBD2 for D (5 bases). Germline-derived CDR1 and CDR2 are KGHSH and LQKENI. Between the trimmed V and J ends, which lost 2 bases and 9 bases, there was a span of 17 bases. The CDR3 consists of 15 residues. The CDR3, as DNA: TGTGCCAGCTCACCAGGAAGGGAGCTTCAGGCTGAGCAGTTCTTC. It translates to CASSPGRELQAEQFF.

J is TRBJ1-5 and V is TRBV6-1, with 7 nucleotides matching TRBD1. Germline V lookup: CDR1 MNHNS, CDR2 SASEGT. This CDR3 comprises 14 residues. V lost 7 bases and J lost 6; bases outside the gene matches: 9. The CDR3 reads CASTSPGGSQPQHF. The DNA for the CDR3 is TGTGCCAGCACCTCACCAGGGGGAAGTCAGCCCCAGCATTTT.